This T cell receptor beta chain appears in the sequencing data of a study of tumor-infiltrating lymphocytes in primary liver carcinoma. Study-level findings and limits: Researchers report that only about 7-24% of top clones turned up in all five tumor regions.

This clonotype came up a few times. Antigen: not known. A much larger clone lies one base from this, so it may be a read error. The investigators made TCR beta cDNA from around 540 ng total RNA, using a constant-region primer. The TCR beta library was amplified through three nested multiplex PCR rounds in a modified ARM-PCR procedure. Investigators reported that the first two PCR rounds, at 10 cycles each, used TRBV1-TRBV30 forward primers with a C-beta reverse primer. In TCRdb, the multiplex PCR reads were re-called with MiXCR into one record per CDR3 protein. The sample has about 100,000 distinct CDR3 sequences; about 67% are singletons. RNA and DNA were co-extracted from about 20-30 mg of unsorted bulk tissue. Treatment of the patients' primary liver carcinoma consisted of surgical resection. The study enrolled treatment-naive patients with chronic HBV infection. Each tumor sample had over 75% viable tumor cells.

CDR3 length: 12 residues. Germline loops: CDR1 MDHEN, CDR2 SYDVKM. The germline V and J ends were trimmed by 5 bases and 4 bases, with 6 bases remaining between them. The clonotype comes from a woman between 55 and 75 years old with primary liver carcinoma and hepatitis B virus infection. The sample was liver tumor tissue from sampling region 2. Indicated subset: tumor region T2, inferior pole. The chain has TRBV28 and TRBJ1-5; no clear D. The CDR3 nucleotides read TGTGCCAGCAGTAACCGTAATCAGCCCCAGCATTTT. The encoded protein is CASSNRNQPQHF.